The clone carrying this T cell receptor (beta chain) has just one count. The antigen is undetermined. The data were taken from a study of cytomegalovirus exposure and HLA in healthy donors. Study conclusions and caveats: As was reported, the classifier diagnosed cytomegalovirus status with high specificity and sensitivity. The study flagged 150 to 200 TCR beta chains as cytomegalovirus-associated. According to a subsequent analysis, TCR clusters identified in the first cohort showed a tendency to co-occur across the roughly 130 validation repertoires.

Deletions cut 0 bases from V and 8 bases from J, with 13 bases between. Germline CDR1 reads GTSNPN; CDR2 reads SVGIG (reference sequence). The length of the CDR3 is 13 residues. Donors were drawn from the approximately 120-subject validation cohort, separate from the approximately 620-subject first cohort. Using immunoSEQ multiplex PCR, the repertoire was profiled, and TCRdb retains in-frame clones only, with some absent. The data show about 120,000 clones, roughly 90% seen once. The V call is TRBV30, the J call TRBJ1-2, with D tentatively TRBD1 (6 bases). Sequenced input: PBMCs. The sequence derives from a woman between 18 and 29 years old in good health and CMV-seropositive. CDR3 in amino acids: CAWSVGGAEGYTF. CDR3 nucleotides: TGTGCCTGGAGTGTTGGGGGGGCGGAGGGCTACACCTTC.